This T cell receptor (beta chain) was captured by sequencing in a study of T cell responses to AZD1222 COVID-19 vaccine. The germline gives CDR1 MNHEY, CDR2 SMNVEV (reference sequence). The CDR3 contains 12 residues. V was shortened by 4 bases and J by 6 bases, with 10 bases between the two germline ends. Sequenced by immunoSEQ multiplex PCR; TCRdb stores in-frame clones only, minus some. The sample lists roughly 150,000 clones; about 90% were seen once. Here the sequenced sample was peripheral blood, taken on day 0 of AZD1222 vaccination. The V and J genes are TRBV27 and TRBJ2-7; D unclear. The origin of this receptor is an adult in good health. In DNA form, the CDR3 reads TGTGCCAGCAGTTCCCCGGGTCGCGAGCAGTACTTC. It encodes CASSSPGREQYF.